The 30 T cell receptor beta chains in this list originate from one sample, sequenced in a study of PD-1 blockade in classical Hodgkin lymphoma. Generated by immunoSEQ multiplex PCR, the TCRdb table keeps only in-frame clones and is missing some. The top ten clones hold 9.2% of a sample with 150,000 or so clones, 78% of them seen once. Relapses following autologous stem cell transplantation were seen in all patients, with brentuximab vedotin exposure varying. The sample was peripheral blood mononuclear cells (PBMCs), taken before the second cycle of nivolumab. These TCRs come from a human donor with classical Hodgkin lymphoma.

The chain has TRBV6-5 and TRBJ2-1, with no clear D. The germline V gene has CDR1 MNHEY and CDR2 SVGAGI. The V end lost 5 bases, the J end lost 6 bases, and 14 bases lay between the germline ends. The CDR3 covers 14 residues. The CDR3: CASSQWYTSNEQFF. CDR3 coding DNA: TGTGCCAGCAGTCAATGGTACACCAGCAATGAGCAGTTCTTC.

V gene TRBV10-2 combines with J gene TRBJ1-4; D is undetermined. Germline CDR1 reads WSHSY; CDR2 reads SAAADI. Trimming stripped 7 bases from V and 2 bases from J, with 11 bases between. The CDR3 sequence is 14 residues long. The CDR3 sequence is CASNVLGTNEKLFF. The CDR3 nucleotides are TGCGCCAGCAATGTGTTGGGTACTAATGAAAAACTGTTTTTT.

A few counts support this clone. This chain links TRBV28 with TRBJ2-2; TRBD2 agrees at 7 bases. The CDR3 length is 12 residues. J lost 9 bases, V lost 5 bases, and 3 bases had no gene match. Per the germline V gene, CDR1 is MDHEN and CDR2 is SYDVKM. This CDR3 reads CASSRRERELFF. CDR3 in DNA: TGTGCCAGCAGTAGGCGGGAGAGGGAGCTGTTTTTT.

CDR3 sequence reads: CASSFLAGTGTYEQYF. CDR3 coding DNA: TGCGCCAGCAGCTTTCTAGCCGGGACAGGGACCTACGAGCAGTACTTC. The V gene is TRBV5-1, the J gene TRBJ2-7; 9 bases map to TRBD1. Per the germline V gene, CDR1 is SGHRS and CDR2 is YFSETQ. The length of the CDR3 is 16 residues. V gave up 2 bases and J gave up 2 bases; unmatched junction bases: 8.

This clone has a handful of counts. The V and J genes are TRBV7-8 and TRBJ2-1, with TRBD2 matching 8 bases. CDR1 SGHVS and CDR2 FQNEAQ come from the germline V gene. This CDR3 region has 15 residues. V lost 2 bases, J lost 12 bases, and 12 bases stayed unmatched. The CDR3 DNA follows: TGTGCCAGCAGCTTAATAGCGGGGTCTCTGGTGGCGCAGTTCTTC. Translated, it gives CASSLIAGSLVAQFF.

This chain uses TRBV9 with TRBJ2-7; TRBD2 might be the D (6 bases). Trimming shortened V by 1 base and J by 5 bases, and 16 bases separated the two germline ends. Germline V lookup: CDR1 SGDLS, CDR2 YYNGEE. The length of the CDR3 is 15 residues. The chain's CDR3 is CASSVYKTTGDEQYF. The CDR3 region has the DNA TGTGCCAGCAGCGTATATAAGACAACGGGGGACGAGCAGTACTTC.

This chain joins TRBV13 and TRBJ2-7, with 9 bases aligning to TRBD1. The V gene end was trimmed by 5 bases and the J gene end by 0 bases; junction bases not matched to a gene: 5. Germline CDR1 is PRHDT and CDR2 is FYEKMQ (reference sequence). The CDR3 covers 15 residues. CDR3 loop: CASSLTGQGSYEQYF. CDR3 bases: TGTGCCAGCAGCCTAACGGGACAGGGCTCCTACGAGCAGTACTTC.

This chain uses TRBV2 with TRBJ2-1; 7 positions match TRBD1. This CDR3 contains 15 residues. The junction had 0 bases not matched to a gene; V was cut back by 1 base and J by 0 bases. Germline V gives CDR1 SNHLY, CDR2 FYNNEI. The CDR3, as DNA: TGTGCCAGCAGTGAAGAGGGGGCCTCCTACAATGAGCAGTTCTTC. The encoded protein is CASSEEGASYNEQFF.

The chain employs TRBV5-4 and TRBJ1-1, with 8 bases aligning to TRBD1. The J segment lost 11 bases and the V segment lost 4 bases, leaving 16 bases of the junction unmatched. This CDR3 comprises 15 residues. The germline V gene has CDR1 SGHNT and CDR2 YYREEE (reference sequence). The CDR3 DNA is TGTGCCAGCAGCCAAGTTACGACAGGGGAGACGGGGGCTTTCTTT. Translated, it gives CASSQVTTGETGAFF.

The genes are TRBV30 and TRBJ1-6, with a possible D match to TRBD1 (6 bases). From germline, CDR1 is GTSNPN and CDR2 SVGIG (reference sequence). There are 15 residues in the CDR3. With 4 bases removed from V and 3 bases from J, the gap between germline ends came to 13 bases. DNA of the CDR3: TGTGCCTGGAAGAACACAGGGAACTATAATTCACCCCTCCACTTT. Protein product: CAWKNTGNYNSPLHF.

CDR3 nucleotides: TGTGCCAGCAGCCAGGGTGGGTCTGGAAACACCATATATTTT. Protein product: CASSQGGSGNTIYF. V is TRBV5-4 and J is TRBJ1-3; a possible D gene is TRBD1 (5 bases). From germline, CDR1 is SGHNT and CDR2 YYREEE (reference sequence). The CDR3 covers 14 residues. V dropped 4 bases and J dropped 1 base, with 9 bases sitting between them. Looking up the rest from reference TRBV5-4 and TRBJ1-3 gives the full variable domain: ETGVTQSPTHLIKTRGQQVTLRCSSQSGHNTVSWYQQALGQGPQFIFQYYREEENGRGNFPPRFSGLQFPNYSSELNVNALELDDSALYLCASSQGGSGNTIYFGEGSWLTVV.

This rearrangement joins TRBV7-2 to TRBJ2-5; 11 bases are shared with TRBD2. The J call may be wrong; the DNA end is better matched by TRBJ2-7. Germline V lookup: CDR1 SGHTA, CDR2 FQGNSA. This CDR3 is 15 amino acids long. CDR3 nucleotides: TGTGCCAGCAGCTTCATAGCGGGAGGGACCTACGAGCAGTACTTC. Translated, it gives CASSFIAGGTYEQYF.

For the CDR3, the DNA is TGTGCCAGCAGCTTAGTAGAGTCTAGAAGACAAGAGACCCAGTACTTC. It specifies CASSLVESRRQETQYF. The V call is TRBV7-9, the J call TRBJ2-5; D is unresolved. The CDR3 length is 16 residues. The germline V gene encodes CDR1 SEHNR and CDR2 FQNEAQ (reference sequence). The V end was cut by 1 base, the J end by 2 bases, with 14 bases between. The whole variable domain, remainder taken from reference TRBV7-9 and TRBJ2-5, is DTGVSQNPRHKITKRGQNVTFRCDPISEHNRLYWYRQTLGQGPEFLTYFQNEAQLEKSRLLSDRFSAERPKGSFSTLEIQRTEQGDSAMYLCASSLVESRRQETQYFGPGTRLLVL.

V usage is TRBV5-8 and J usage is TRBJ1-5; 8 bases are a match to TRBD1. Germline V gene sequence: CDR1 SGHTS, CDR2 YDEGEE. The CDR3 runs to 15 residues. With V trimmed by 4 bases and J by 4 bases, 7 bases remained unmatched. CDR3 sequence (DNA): TGTGCCAGCAGCATCAGGGGGCTTGGGAATCAGCCCCAGCATTTT. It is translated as CASSIRGLGNQPQHF.

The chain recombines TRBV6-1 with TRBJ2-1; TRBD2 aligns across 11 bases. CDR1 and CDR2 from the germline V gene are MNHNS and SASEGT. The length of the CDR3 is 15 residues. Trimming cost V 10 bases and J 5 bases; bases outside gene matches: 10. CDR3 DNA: TGTGCCACAGCTCCGACGGGACTAGCGGACAATGAGCAGTTCTTC. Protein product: CATAPTGLADNEQFF.

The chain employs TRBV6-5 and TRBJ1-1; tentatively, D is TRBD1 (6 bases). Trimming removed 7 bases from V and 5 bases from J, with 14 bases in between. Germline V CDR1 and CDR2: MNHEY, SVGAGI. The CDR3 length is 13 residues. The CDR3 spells CASIRGLGTEAFF. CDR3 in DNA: TGTGCCAGCATCCGGGGGCTGGGGACTGAAGCTTTCTTT.

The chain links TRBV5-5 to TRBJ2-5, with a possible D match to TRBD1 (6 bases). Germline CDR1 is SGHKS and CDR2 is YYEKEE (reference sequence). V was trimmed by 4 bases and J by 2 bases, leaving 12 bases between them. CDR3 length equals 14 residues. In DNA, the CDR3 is TGTGCCAGCAGCACCGGGACATTGCAAGAGACCCAGTACTTC. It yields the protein CASSTGTLQETQYF.

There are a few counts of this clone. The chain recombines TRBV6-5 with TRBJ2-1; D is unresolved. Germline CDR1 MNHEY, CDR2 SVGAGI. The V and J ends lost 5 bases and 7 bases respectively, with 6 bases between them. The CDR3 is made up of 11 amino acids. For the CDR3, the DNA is TGTGCCAGCAGTCGCAGTAATGAGCAGTTCTTC. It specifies CASSRSNEQFF.

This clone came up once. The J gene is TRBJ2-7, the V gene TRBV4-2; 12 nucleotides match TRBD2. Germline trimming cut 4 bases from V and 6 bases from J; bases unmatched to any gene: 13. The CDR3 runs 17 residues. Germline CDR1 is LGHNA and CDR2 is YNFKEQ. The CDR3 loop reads CASSPRTSGEEVGEQYF. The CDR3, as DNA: TGTGCCAGCAGCCCTCGGACTAGCGGGGAAGAGGTGGGCGAGCAGTACTTC.

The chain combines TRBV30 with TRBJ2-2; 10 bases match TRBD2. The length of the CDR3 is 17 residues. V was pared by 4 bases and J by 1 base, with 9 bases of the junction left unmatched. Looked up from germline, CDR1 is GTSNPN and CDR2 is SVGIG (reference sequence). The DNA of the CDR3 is TGTGCCTGGATAAGGGCTAGCGGGAGCGGGAACACCGGGGAGCTGTTTTTT. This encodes CAWIRASGSGNTGELFF. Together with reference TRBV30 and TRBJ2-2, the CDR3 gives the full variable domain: SQTIHQWPATLVQPVGSPLSLECTVEGTSNPNLYWYRQAAGRGLQLLFYSVGIGQISSEVPQNLSASRPQDRQFILSSKKLLLSDSGFYLCAWIRASGSGNTGELFFGEGSRLTVL.

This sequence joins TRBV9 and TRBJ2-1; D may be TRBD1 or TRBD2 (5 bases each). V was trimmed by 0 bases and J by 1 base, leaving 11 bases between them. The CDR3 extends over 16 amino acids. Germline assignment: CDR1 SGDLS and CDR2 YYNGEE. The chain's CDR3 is CASSVVGGRSYNEQFF. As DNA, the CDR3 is TGTGCCAGCAGCGTAGTTGGGGGAAGGTCCTACAATGAGCAGTTCTTC.

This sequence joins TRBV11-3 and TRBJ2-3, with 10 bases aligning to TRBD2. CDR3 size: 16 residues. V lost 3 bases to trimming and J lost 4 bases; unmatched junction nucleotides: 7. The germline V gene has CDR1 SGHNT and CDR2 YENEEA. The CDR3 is CASSLRRAGGADTQYF. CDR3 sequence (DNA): TGTGCCAGCAGCTTGCGTCGAGCGGGAGGGGCAGATACGCAGTATTTT.

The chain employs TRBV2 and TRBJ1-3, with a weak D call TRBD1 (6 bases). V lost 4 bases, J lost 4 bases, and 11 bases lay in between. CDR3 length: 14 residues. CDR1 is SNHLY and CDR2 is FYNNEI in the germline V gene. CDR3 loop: CASSAGEAGNTIYF. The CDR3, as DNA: TGTGCCAGCAGTGCAGGGGAGGCCGGAAACACCATATATTTT.

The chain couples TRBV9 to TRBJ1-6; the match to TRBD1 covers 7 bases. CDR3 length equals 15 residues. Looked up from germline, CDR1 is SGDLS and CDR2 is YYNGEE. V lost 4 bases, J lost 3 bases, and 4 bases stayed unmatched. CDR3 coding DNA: TGTGCCAGCAGCCTCCGGACAGGCTATAATTCACCCCTCCACTTT. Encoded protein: CASSLRTGYNSPLHF. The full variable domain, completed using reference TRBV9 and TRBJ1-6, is DSGVTQTPKHLITATGQRVTLRCSPRSGDLSVYWYQQSLDQGLQFLIQYYNGEERAKGNILERFSAQQFPDLHSELNLSSLELGDSALYFCASSLRTGYNSPLHFGNGTRLTVT.

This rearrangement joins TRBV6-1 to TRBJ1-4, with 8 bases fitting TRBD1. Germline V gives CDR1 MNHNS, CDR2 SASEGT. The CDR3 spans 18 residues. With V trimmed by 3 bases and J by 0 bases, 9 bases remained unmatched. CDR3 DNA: TGTGCCAGCAGTGATCCTCCAGGGGGCAGAACAACTAATGAAAAACTGTTTTTT. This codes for CASSDPPGGRTTNEKLFF.

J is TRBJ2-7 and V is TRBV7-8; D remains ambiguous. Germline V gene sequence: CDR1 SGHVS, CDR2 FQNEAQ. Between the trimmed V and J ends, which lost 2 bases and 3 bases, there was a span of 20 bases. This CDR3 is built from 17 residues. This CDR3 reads CASSLLLFRGVGYEQYF. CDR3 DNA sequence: TGTGCCAGCAGCTTACTCCTTTTTCGCGGAGTGGGCTACGAGCAGTACTTC.

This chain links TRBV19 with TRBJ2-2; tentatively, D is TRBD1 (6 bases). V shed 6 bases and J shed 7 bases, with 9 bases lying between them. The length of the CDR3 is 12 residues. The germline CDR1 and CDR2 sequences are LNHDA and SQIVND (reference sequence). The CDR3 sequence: CASRTDSGELFF. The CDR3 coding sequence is TGTGCCAGTAGGACGGACAGCGGGGAGCTGTTTTTT.

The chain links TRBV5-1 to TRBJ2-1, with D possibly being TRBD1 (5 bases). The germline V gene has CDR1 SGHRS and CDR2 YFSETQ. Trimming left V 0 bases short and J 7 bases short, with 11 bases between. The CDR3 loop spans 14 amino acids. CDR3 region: CASSLDSGWNEQFF. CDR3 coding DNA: TGCGCCAGCAGCTTGGATTCAGGGTGGAATGAGCAGTTCTTC.

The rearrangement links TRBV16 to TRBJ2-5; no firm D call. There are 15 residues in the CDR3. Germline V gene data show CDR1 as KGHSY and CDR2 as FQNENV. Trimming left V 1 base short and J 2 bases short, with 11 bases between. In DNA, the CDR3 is TGTGCCAGCAGCCAATATCTGGCGAGGCAAGAGACCCAGTACTTC. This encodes CASSQYLARQETQYF.

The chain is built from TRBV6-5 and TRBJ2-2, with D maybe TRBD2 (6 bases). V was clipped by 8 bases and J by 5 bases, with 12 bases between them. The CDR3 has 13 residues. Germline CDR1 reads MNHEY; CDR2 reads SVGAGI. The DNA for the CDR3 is TGTGCCAGCCACCGCGGGGATACCGGGGAGCTGTTTTTT. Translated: CASHRGDTGELFF.